The clone carrying this T cell receptor (beta chain) was observed a few times. Its antigen remains unknown. RNA transcripts yielded amplified TCR beta CDR3 regions. Primed by the HTBI set, a first-round RT-PCR was run on the TCR CDR3. MiXCR, applied by TCRdb to the multiplex PCR reads, yields one record per CDR3 protein. The sample lists about 560,000 distinct CDR3 sequences, over 15% occurring once. Patients counted as stable if ophthalmopathy did not develop within 18 months. This record belongs to a study of T cells in Graves' hyperthyroidism and ophthalmopathy. Trimming took 2 bases from V and 3 from J; bases not matched to a gene: 4. This CDR3 has 15 residues. Looked up from germline, CDR1 is KGHDR and CDR2 is SFDVKD. Study outcomes and limitations: The majority of expanded thyroid clonotypes above 0.001 also appeared in blood.

The source of this sequence is a woman under 30 with Graves' hyperthyroidism. Sequenced material: blood. The chain couples TRBV24-1 to TRBJ2-3, with 7 bases fitting TRBD1. The CDR3 reads CATSDSTGKTDTQYF. The CDR3 bases are TGTGCCACCAGTGATTCGACAGGGAAGACAGATACGCAGTATTTT.